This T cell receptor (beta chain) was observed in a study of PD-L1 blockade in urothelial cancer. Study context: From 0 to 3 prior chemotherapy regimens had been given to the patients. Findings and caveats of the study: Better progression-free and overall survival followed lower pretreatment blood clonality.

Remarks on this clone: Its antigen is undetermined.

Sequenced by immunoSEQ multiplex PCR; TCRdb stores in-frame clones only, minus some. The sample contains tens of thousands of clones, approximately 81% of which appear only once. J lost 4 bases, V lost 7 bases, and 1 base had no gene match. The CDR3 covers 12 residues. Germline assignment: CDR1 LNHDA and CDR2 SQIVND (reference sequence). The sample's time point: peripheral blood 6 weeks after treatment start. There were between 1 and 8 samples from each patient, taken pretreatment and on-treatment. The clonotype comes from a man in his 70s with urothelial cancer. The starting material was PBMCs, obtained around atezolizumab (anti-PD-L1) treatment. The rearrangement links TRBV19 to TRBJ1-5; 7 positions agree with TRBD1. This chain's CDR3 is CASTDRNQPQHF. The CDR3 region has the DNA TGTGCCAGTACGGACAGGAATCAGCCCCAGCATTTT.